The clone carrying this TCR beta chain has a single count. Its antigen is still unknown. The data derive from a study of cytomegalovirus exposure and HLA in healthy donors. Broader study findings: Reported performance of the classifier showed diagnosis of cytomegalovirus status with high specificity and sensitivity. Later work found that TCR association rates differed between HLA loci; DRB1 had the most and HLA-C the fewest.

PCR was performed using 60 Vbeta and 13 Jbeta primers. The method was immunoSEQ multiplex PCR; TCRdb's version includes in-frame clones alone and lacks a portion of them. The sample records about 120,000 clones, under 80% being singletons. Sequencing input: PBMCs. This clonotype was sampled from a man aged 55 to 70 in good health and CMV-seropositive.

The DNA for the CDR3 is TGTGCCAGCAGTTTGAGGGACGGGAGTGAAAAACTGTTTTTT. Translated, it gives CASSLRDGSEKLFF. V usage is TRBV28 and J usage is TRBJ1-4, with D tentatively TRBD1 (5 bases). Looked up from germline, CDR1 is MDHEN and CDR2 is SYDVKM. The CDR3 runs 14 residues. Trimming removed 3 bases from V and 7 bases from J, with 12 bases in between. The variable domain in full, completed from reference TRBV28 and TRBJ1-4, reads DVKVTQSSRYLVKRTGEKVFLECVQDMDHENMFWYRQDPGLGLRLIYFSYDVKMKEKGDIPEGYSVSREKKERFSLILESASTNQTSMYLCASSLRDGSEKLFFGSGTQLSVL.